This TCR beta chain was captured by sequencing in a study of blood T cell repertoires in COVID-19. Across the study: COVID-19 samples collected from the United States, Italy and Spain covered acute and convalescent phases. PBMCs, B-cell-depleted T cells, or T cells provided the cDNA or gDNA that made up the material.

Per germline, CDR1 SGHDT and CDR2 YYEEEE. CDR3 length: 16 residues. V gave up 1 base and J gave up 6 bases; unmatched junction bases: 9. Original handling: Scientists estimated how many nucleated cells there were by amplifying reference gene primers. Libraries were prepared by immunoSEQ multiplex PCR; TCRdb keeps only in-frame clonotypes and omits some of them. That table gives V, J and clone size, and the DNA gave D and trimming. The sample holds over 250,000 clones, about 89% seen once. Residents of approximately 25 US areas, aged roughly 18 to 89 years, made up the participants. The sample taken for sequencing was PBMCs or T cells enriched from blood (not recorded which). V and J are TRBV5-6 and TRBJ2-1, with 8 bases matching TRBD2. This receptor was obtained from a woman under 30 who had recovered from COVID-19. The CDR3: CASSLYLGRGLNEQFF. As DNA, the CDR3 is TGTGCCAGCAGCTTGTATCTCGGGAGGGGACTCAATGAGCAGTTCTTC.